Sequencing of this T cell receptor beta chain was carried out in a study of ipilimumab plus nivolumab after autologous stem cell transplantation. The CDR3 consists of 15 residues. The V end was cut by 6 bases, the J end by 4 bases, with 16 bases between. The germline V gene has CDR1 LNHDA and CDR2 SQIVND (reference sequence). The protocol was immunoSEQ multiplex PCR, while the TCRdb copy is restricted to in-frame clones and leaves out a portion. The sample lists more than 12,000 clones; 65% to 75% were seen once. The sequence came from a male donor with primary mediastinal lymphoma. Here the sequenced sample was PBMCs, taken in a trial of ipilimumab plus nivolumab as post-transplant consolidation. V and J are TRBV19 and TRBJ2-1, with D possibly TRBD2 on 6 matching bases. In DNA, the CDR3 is TGTGCCAGTAGGGTCGGGGCTAGCGAGTACAATGAGCAGTTCTTC. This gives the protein CASRVGASEYNEQFF.